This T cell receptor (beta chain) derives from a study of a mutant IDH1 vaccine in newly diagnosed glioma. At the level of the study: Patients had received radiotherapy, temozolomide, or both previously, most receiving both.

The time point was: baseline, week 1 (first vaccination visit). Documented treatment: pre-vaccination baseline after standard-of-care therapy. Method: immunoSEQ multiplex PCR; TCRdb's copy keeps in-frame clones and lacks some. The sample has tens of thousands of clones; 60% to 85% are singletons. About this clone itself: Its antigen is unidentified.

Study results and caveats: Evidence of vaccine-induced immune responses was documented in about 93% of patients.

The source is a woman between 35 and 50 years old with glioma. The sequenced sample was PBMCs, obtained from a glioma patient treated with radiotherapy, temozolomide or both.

CDR3 sequence: CASSLYPVPGVEGAPQHF. The CDR3 region has the DNA TGTGCCAGCAGTTTGTATCCGGTCCCGGGGGTGGAGGGAGCGCCCCAGCATTTT. The genes are TRBV27 and TRBJ1-5; possibly TRBD1 for D (5 bases). Germline V gene sequence: CDR1 MNHEY, CDR2 SMNVEV (reference sequence). V dropped 3 bases and J dropped 9 bases, with 27 bases sitting between them. CDR3 length equals 18 residues.